These 21 T cell receptor beta chains originate from one sample sequenced in a study of shared clonotypes between healthy human individuals. Clones were read by immunoSEQ multiplex PCR, and TCRdb kept only the in-frame ones, dropping some. The sample records hundreds of thousands of clones, 90% to 97% being singletons. The specimen sequenced was naive CD4+ T cells sorted from blood. Subset here: CD45RA+ positively selected. All receptors come from a woman aged 25 to 39 in good health.

The chain combines TRBV2 with TRBJ2-7; a possible D gene is TRBD1 (5 bases). Germline values: CDR1 SNHLY, CDR2 FYNNEI. The CDR3 length is 15 residues. Trimming removed 7 bases at V and 5 bases at J, with 21 bases between. The CDR3 region has the DNA TGTGCCAGCAAGGTCGACAGTATCCTTTGGAACGAGCAGTACTTC. Residues: CASKVDSILWNEQYF. The full variable domain, completed using reference TRBV2 and TRBJ2-7, is EPEVTQTPSHQVTQMGQEVILRCVPISNHLYFYWYRQILGQKVEFLVSFYNNEISEKSEIFDDQFSVERPDGSNFTLKIRSTKLEDSAMYFCASKVDSILWNEQYFGPGTRLTVT.

The chain recombines TRBV29-1 with TRBJ2-1; 9 bases are shared with TRBD2. The V gene end was trimmed by 1 base and the J gene end by 5 bases; junction bases not matched to a gene: 6. Germline V gives CDR1 SQVTM, CDR2 ANQGSEA. This CDR3 region has 15 residues. The CDR3 DNA reads TGCAGCGTTGAAGGCCGTTTAGCGGGAGACAATGAGCAGTTCTTC. As protein: CSVEGRLAGDNEQFF.

The rearrangement joins TRBV11-2 to TRBJ2-7; D remains ambiguous. Trimming cost V 5 bases and J 3 bases, with 14 bases left between them. Germline CDR1 SGHAT, CDR2 FQNNGV. The CDR3 covers 14 residues. CDR3 sequence reads: CASSPDRVVYEQYF. Written as DNA, the CDR3 is TGTGCCAGCAGCCCAGACCGGGTGGTCTACGAGCAGTACTTC.

The gene calls are TRBV7-9 and TRBJ2-7, with TRBD1 matching over 7 bases. Per the germline V gene, CDR1 is SEHNR and CDR2 is FQNEAQ (reference sequence). J was trimmed by 2 bases and V by 3 bases; bases with no gene match: 7. The CDR3 consists of 15 residues. The CDR3 nucleotides read TGTGCCAGCAGCTTTAAGACAGGGCTAACCTACGAGCAGTACTTC. Protein sequence: CASSFKTGLTYEQYF.

The gene calls are TRBV7-9 and TRBJ1-1; no firm D call. Per germline, CDR1 SEHNR and CDR2 FQNEAQ (reference sequence). Trimming left V 1 base short and J 0 bases short, with 18 bases between. The CDR3 sequence is 18 residues long. CDR3 in DNA: TGTGCCAGCAGCTTAGGGCTGTCAGGATGGGAAATGAACACTGAAGCTTTCTTT. As protein: CASSLGLSGWEMNTEAFF.

V usage is TRBV5-4 and J usage is TRBJ2-7; D gene ambiguous. Germline V lookup: CDR1 SGHNT, CDR2 YYREEE (reference sequence). The CDR3 length is 14 residues. V was trimmed by 4 bases and J by 3 bases, leaving 14 bases between them. The CDR3 loop reads CASSPGRTSYEQYF. Here the CDR3 DNA reads TGTGCCAGCAGCCCAGGCAGGACCAGCTACGAGCAGTACTTC.

The chain joins TRBV5-1 to TRBJ2-5; 10 bases fit TRBD1. The CDR3 spans 17 residues. The J segment lost 5 bases and the V segment lost 6 bases, leaving 16 bases of the junction unmatched. Germline V gene lookup returns CDR1 SGHRS and CDR2 YFSETQ. The CDR3, as DNA: TGCGCCAGCACCCTTTCCGGGACAGGGGCCCCCCCGGAGACCCAGTACTTC. Translation gives CASTLSGTGAPPETQYF.

This clone was counted a single time. The chain employs TRBV27 and TRBJ2-1; D is tentatively TRBD1 or TRBD2 (5 bases each). Per the germline V gene, CDR1 is MNHEY and CDR2 is SMNVEV (reference sequence). V dropped 5 bases and J dropped 13 bases, with 15 bases sitting between them. The CDR3 sequence is 12 residues long. CDR3 DNA: TGTGCCAGCAGTGGGACCCTGACTCGACAGTTCTTC. Protein sequence: CASSGTLTRQFF.

The chain combines TRBV7-9 with TRBJ2-1; D possibly matches TRBD1 or TRBD2 (7 bases each). This CDR3 is built from 15 residues. The V end was cut by 3 bases, the J end by 0 bases, with 9 bases between. The germline CDR1 and CDR2 sequences are SEHNR and FQNEAQ (reference sequence). CDR3 in DNA: TGTGCCAGCAGCTTCAGGGGGGGCTCCTACAATGAGCAGTTCTTC. Translation gives CASSFRGGSYNEQFF.

The chain has TRBV27 and TRBJ2-5, with a possible D match to TRBD2 (7 bases). The tail of the sequence fits TRBJ2-7 better, so the J call may be wrong. Germline V gives CDR1 MNHEY, CDR2 SMNVEV (reference sequence). The length of the CDR3 is 15 residues. This CDR3 reads CASSLRGRGLYEQYF. CDR3 bases: TGTGCCAGCAGTTTAAGGGGGAGGGGTCTCTACGAGCAGTACTTC.

This chain uses TRBV7-9 with TRBJ1-5; D not resolved. This CDR3 region has 15 residues. Looked up from germline, CDR1 is SEHNR and CDR2 is FQNEAQ (reference sequence). Trimming removed 1 base from V and 2 bases from J, with 9 bases in between. The CDR3 bases are TGTGCCAGCAGCTTAGAAGGACGGGGCAATCAGCCCCAGCATTTT. Translation: CASSLEGRGNQPQHF.

The chain recombines TRBV5-1 with TRBJ2-7; TRBD1 matches 9 bases. This CDR3 has 15 amino acids. The germline V gene has CDR1 SGHRS and CDR2 YFSETQ. The junction had 6 bases not matched to a gene; V was cut back by 0 bases and J by 5 bases. The CDR3 here is CASSLAGTGMHEQYF. The CDR3 nucleotides read TGCGCCAGCAGCTTGGCCGGGACAGGGATGCACGAGCAGTACTTC.

CDR3 region: CASSPGTGRAGELFF. The CDR3 nucleotides are TGTGCCAGCAGCCCCGGGACAGGGAGAGCCGGGGAGCTGTTTTTT. The chain combines TRBV11-3 with TRBJ2-2; TRBD1 aligns across 9 bases. Germline V gives CDR1 SGHNT, CDR2 YENEEA. The CDR3 contains 15 residues. V shed 5 bases and J 6 bases; nucleotides not matched to a gene: 7.

This chain connects TRBV4-1 to TRBJ1-3; TRBD1 might be the D (6 bases). V lost 2 bases and J 2 bases, leaving 13 bases between the germline ends. CDR1 and CDR2 (germline): MGHRA, YSYEKL. The CDR3 sequence is 16 residues long. CDR3 sequence (DNA): TGCGCCAGCAGCCAATCCCAGGGGCTAACTGGAAACACCATATATTTT. Translated: CASSQSQGLTGNTIYF.

This chain links TRBV2 with TRBJ2-7, with D perhaps given as TRBD1 or TRBD2 (6 bases each). This CDR3 spans 16 amino acids. Trimming took off 2 bases at V and 0 bases at J, with 14 bases between the two ends. Germline CDR1 SNHLY, CDR2 FYNNEI. CDR3 amino acids: CASSERGDPSSYEQYF. The CDR3 coding sequence is TGTGCCAGCAGTGAAAGGGGGGATCCTAGCTCCTACGAGCAGTACTTC.

V usage is TRBV11-2 and J usage is TRBJ2-7; tentatively, D is TRBD2 (6 bases). The CDR3 totals 15 residues. V was cut by 0 bases and J by 4 bases, with 13 bases left in between. CDR1 and CDR2 (germline): SGHAT, FQNNGV. The chain's CDR3 is CASSLDSGGWYEQYF. The DNA of the CDR3 is TGTGCCAGCAGCTTAGATAGTGGAGGGTGGTACGAGCAGTACTTC.

V is TRBV30 and J is TRBJ1-1; no clear D. In germline, CDR1 is GTSNPN, CDR2 SVGIG (reference sequence). The length of the CDR3 is 10 residues. Trimming took 6 bases from V and 11 from J, leaving 13 bases between them. The CDR3 bases are TGTGCCTGCGGAACCTCCGGGGCTTTCTTT. Protein product: CACGTSGAFF.

The rearrangement links TRBV6-9 to TRBJ1-3; D is ambiguous. This CDR3 is built from 15 residues. Trimming removed 3 bases at V and 0 bases at J, with 9 bases between. Germline CDR1 MNHGY, CDR2 SVAAGI. CDR3 sequence reads: CASSYSRHSGNTIYF. DNA of the CDR3: TGTGCCAGCAGTTACTCGCGGCACTCTGGAAACACCATATATTTT.

The V gene is TRBV18, the J gene TRBJ1-5, with D hard to call. Trimming removed 2 bases from V and 4 bases from J, with 15 bases in between. CDR1 is KGHSH and CDR2 is LQKENI in the germline V gene. This CDR3 has 16 residues. In DNA form, the CDR3 reads TGTGCCAGCTCACCATCGGCAGTTATGGCGAATCAGCCCCAGCATTTT. It specifies CASSPSAVMANQPQHF.

J is TRBJ2-7 and V is TRBV27; D gene unclear. Looked up from germline, CDR1 is MNHEY and CDR2 is SMNVEV (reference sequence). V lost 0 bases, J lost 0 bases, and 6 bases lay in between. This CDR3 has 14 residues. The CDR3 protein is CASSLSRNSYEQYF. The CDR3 DNA sequence: TGTGCCAGCAGTTTATCCCGGAACTCCTACGAGCAGTACTTC.

This rearrangement joins TRBV5-4 to TRBJ2-2; TRBD1 might be the D (5 bases). The CDR3 is 16 amino acids. Per the germline V gene, CDR1 is SGHNT and CDR2 is YYREEE (reference sequence). The V end was cut by 10 bases, the J end by 5 bases, with 24 bases between. The CDR3 is CAFVRRQGVGTGELFF. The CDR3 DNA is TGTGCCTTTGTTAGGCGGCAGGGTGTAGGGACCGGGGAGCTGTTTTTT.